This TCR beta chain was documented in a study of T cells after yellow fever vaccination. Background on the study: SMART-Seq v4 Ultra Low Input prepared the low-cell-number fractions.

Trimming at V came to 2 bases and at J to 4 bases, leaving 4 bases not matched to a gene. The germline V gene encodes CDR1 SGHVS and CDR2 FNYEAQ. The CDR3 sequence is 14 residues long. This clonotype turned up a few times. Its specificity is unknown. Study-level results: Reappearing after the booster were most of the clones from primary vaccination (around 96% CD4, around 90% CD8).

Generation of TCR cDNA used 5'RACE template switching (which added a universal primer site and UMIs). In TCRdb, the 5' RACE reads were re-called with MiXCR into one record per CDR3 protein. Among 120,000 or so distinct CDR3 sequences, around 9.8% were seen once, and the ten largest hold less than 40%. The sequence derives from a man younger than 30 who received the YFV17D yellow fever vaccine. The V gene is TRBV7-6, the J gene TRBJ1-1; 7 bases match TRBD1. The specimen was CD8+ T cells sorted from PBMCs, collected on the day of the yellow fever booster vaccination. CDR3 in DNA: TGTGCCAGCAGCTTAAAGGGGGCGAGCACTGAAGCTTTCTTT. This translates into CASSLKGASTEAFF.